A single TCR beta chain is shown here with its context. Into every PCR, synthetic TCR analog templates were spiked. This table comes from immunoSEQ multiplex PCR, and its TCRdb copy is limited to in-frame clones, with some not included. This sample has roughly 49,000 clones, with just over 85% found just once. These data originate in a study of PD-L1 blockade in urothelial cancer. Overall study: Atezolizumab 1,200 mg was given intravenously every 3 weeks, starting 2014. Median blood clonality was around 0.08, with under 100,000 unique TCRs.

Stated time point: pretreatment peripheral blood. Pretreatment and on-treatment blood mononuclear cell samples were taken, totaling between 1 and 8 time points per patient. The germline CDR1 and CDR2 sequences are SGHTA and FQGNSA. The CDR3 extends over 14 amino acids. V gave up 6 bases and J gave up 0 bases; unmatched junction bases: 5. The J gene is TRBJ2-7, the V gene TRBV7-2, with TRBD1 matching 7 bases. The receptor was derived from a man between 60 and 75 years old with urothelial cancer. The material sequenced was PBMCs, taken around atezolizumab (anti-PD-L1) treatment. The CDR3 reads CASRGDRASYEQYF. The CDR3 DNA sequence: TGTGCCAGCAGGGGTGACAGGGCCTCCTACGAGCAGTACTTC.